This TCR beta chain is from a study of blood T cells in healthy people across ages. Donors were healthy Caucasian individuals from Russia aged roughly 6 to 90. Per sample, a minimum of 6 million PBMCs were isolated. V was cut by 4 bases and J by 4 bases, with 18 bases left in between. The germline V gene has CDR1 MNHNS and CDR2 SASEGT. This CDR3 is 16 amino acids long. This clonotype has a handful of counts. Antigen unknown. The use of a sample-barcoded 5' primer and a J-beta primer mix characterized a second PCR of roughly 6 to 12 cycles. MiXCR was run by TCRdb on the 5' RACE reads, yielding one entry per CDR3 protein. Among under 1,000,000 distinct CDR3 sequences listed, about half were seen once. General study points: Per million T cells, TCR beta diversity dropped roughly linearly as age increased. Long-lived donors carried more naive CD4+ cells and greater diversity than aged donors.

The sample comprised blood. This clonotype originated in a man older than 75 in good health. The rearrangement joins TRBV6-1 to TRBJ2-3; D could derive from TRBD1 or TRBD2 (7 bases each). The CDR3 reads CASSVRQGAGPDTQYF. The CDR3 bases are TGTGCCAGCAGTGTCCGACAGGGAGCGGGACCAGATACGCAGTATTTT.